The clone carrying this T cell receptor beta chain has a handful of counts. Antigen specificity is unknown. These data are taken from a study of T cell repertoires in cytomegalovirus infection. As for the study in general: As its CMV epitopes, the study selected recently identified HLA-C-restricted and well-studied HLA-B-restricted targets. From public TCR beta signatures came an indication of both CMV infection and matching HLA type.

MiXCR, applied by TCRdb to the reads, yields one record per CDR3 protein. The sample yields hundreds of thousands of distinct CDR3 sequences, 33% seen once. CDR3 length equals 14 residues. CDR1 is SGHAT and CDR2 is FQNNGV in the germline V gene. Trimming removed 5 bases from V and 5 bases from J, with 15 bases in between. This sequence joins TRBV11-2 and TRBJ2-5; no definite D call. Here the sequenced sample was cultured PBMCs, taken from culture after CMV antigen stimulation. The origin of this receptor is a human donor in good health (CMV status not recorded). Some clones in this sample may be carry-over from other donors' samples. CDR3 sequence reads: CASSPRVGWETQYF. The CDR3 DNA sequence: TGTGCCAGCAGCCCACGCGTTGGGTGGGAGACCCAGTACTTC. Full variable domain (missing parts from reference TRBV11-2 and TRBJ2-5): EAGVAQSPRYKIIEKRQSVAFWCNPISGHATLYWYQQILGQGPKLLIQFQNNGVVDDSQLPKDRFSAERLKGVDSTLKIQPAKLEDSAVYLCASSPRVGWETQYFGPGTRLLVL.